This is a list of T cell receptor beta chains from one sample in a study of T cell changes during pregnancy in multiple sclerosis. Some clones are missing from TCRdb's copy, which holds only in-frame ones; the method was immunoSEQ multiplex PCR. The sample yields about 38,000 clones, approximately 94% seen once. The sample consisted of CD4+ T cells from peripheral blood mononuclear cells, taken in the second trimester of pregnancy. These receptors all come from a female donor with multiple sclerosis, enrolled in a pregnancy study. The CDR3 runs from the conserved cysteine through the conserved F or W. The order of the fields is clone size, D gene, V gene, J gene, CDR3 protein, CDR3 DNA. The D gene is left open where the match is weak. Clone size is not always given. Where it is, it says once, few, many or a class for expanded clones.

size: -; D: -; V: TRBV13; J: TRBJ2-2; CDR3: CASSFITGGPNTGELFF; DNA: TGTGCCAGCAGCTTTATAACCGGGGGACCCAACACCGGGGAGCTGTTTTTT
size: once; D: -; V: TRBV7-2; J: TRBJ1-1; CDR3: CASSLEIAEAFF; DNA: TGTGCCAGCAGCTTAGAGATAGCTGAAGCTTTCTTT
size: -; D: -; V: TRBV5-5; J: TRBJ2-3; CDR3: CASSFQTAVSTDTQYF; DNA: TGTGCCAGCAGTTTTCAGACCGCGGTGAGCACAGATACGCAGTATTTT
size: few; D: TRBD2; V: TRBV28; J: TRBJ2-7; CDR3: CASGLAGGLGEQYF; DNA: TGTGCCAGCGGACTAGCGGGAGGGTTGGGCGAGCAGTACTTC
size: -; D: TRBD1; V: TRBV2; J: TRBJ1-1; CDR3: CASSEHRGTEAFF; DNA: TGTGCCAGCAGTGAACACAGGGGCACTGAAGCTTTCTTT
size: -; D: TRBD2; V: TRBV10-3; J: TRBJ2-1; CDR3: CAIMTSGSSYNEQFF; DNA: TGTGCCATCATGACTAGCGGGTCGTCCTACAATGAGCAGTTCTTC
size: -; D: TRBD2; V: TRBV19; J: TRBJ2-1; CDR3: CASNPSGRAGGYEQFF; DNA: TGTGCCAGTAACCCTAGCGGGAGGGCGGGGGGGTATGAGCAGTTCTTC
size: -; D: -; V: TRBV6-5; J: TRBJ2-3; CDR3: CASTTLGTDTQYF; DNA: TGTGCCAGCACCACCCTAGGCACAGATACGCAGTATTTT
size: -; D: -; V: TRBV21-1; J: TRBJ2-7; CDR3: CASTQGGLADYEQYF; DNA: TGTGCCAGCACCCAGGGGGGACTAGCGGACTACGAGCAGTACTTC
size: -; D: -; V: TRBV25-1; J: TRBJ1-4; CDR3: CASRGPLNEKLFF; DNA: TGTGCCAGCCGGGGTCCTTTAAATGAAAAACTGTTTTTT
size: -; D: TRBD1; V: TRBV2; J: TRBJ2-4; CDR3: CASSKTGGNVKNIQYF; DNA: TGTGCCAGCAGTAAGACAGGGGGTAACGTCAAAAACATTCAGTACTTC
size: -; D: TRBD1; V: TRBV19; J: TRBJ1-2; CDR3: CASSTDRGSYGYTF; DNA: TGTGCCAGTAGTACTGACAGGGGGTCCTATGGCTACACCTTC
size: -; D: -; V: TRBV28; J: TRBJ1-2; CDR3: CASSFGIGGGRLYGYTF; DNA: TGTGCCAGCAGTTTTGGTATTGGGGGGGGGCGGCTGTATGGCTACACCTTC
size: -; D: TRBD1; V: TRBV18; J: TRBJ2-1; CDR3: CASSPGTDAFF; DNA: TGTGCCAGCTCACCGGGGACAGACGCGTTCTTC
size: -; D: TRBD1; V: TRBV5-1; J: TRBJ2-5; CDR3: CASSTRTGDAETQYF; DNA: TGCGCCAGCAGCACGAGGACAGGGGATGCCGAGACCCAGTACTTC
size: -; D: TRBD1; V: TRBV29-1; J: TRBJ2-5; CDR3: CSVEPGTGLFSGVQETQYF; DNA: TGCAGCGTTGAACCCGGGACAGGGCTTTTCAGTGGGGTCCAAGAGACCCAGTACTTC
size: -; D: -; V: TRBV5-1; J: TRBJ1-2; CDR3: CASSLGSYGYTF; DNA: TGCGCCAGCAGCTTGGGCAGCTATGGCTACACCTTC
size: -; D: -; V: TRBV10-3; J: TRBJ2-2; CDR3: CAIRSENTGELFF; DNA: TGTGCCATCAGGAGCGAGAACACCGGGGAGCTGTTTTTT
size: -; D: TRBD2; V: TRBV5-8; J: TRBJ2-1; CDR3: CASSFPNPGLVLNEQFF; DNA: TGTGCCAGCAGCTTCCCTAACCCGGGACTAGTTCTCAATGAGCAGTTCTTC
size: once; D: -; V: TRBV12-5; J: TRBJ2-4; CDR3: CASGLGGGWLAKNIQYF; DNA: TGTGCTAGTGGACTAGGGGGGGGCTGGTTAGCCAAAAACATTCAGTACTTC
size: -; D: TRBD1; V: TRBV4-2; J: TRBJ2-7; CDR3: CASQGGQGSDEQYF; DNA: TGTGCCTCCCAGGGGGGACAGGGTAGCGACGAGCAGTACTTC
size: -; D: -; V: TRBV5-4; J: TRBJ1-2; CDR3: CASSRVTGGNYGYTF; DNA: TGTGCCAGCAGCCGCGTAACGGGGGGTAACTATGGCTACACCTTC
size: -; D: -; V: TRBV5-4; J: TRBJ1-1; CDR3: CASSLAERVNTEAFF; DNA: TGTGCCAGCAGCTTAGCTGAGAGGGTGAACACTGAAGCTTTCTTT
size: -; D: TRBD1; V: TRBV2; J: TRBJ2-7; CDR3: CASSYSSGQVMFSYEQYF; DNA: TGTGCCAGCAGTTACAGCTCGGGACAGGTGATGTTTTCCTACGAGCAGTACTTC
size: -; D: TRBD2; V: TRBV7-2; J: TRBJ2-3; CDR3: CASSSLAGGSTDTQYF; DNA: TGTGCCAGCAGCTCTCTAGCGGGAGGCAGCACAGATACGCAGTATTTT
size: -; D: -; V: TRBV29-1; J: TRBJ2-4; CDR3: CSGWEKAKNIQYF; DNA: TGCAGCGGCTGGGAGAAGGCTAAAAACATTCAGTACTTC
size: -; D: -; V: TRBV19; J: TRBJ2-7; CDR3: CASSFHRDSYEQYF; DNA: TGTGCCAGTAGTTTTCACAGGGACTCCTACGAGCAGTACTTC
size: once; D: TRBD1; V: TRBV4-2; J: TRBJ1-2; CDR3: CASSQGDRAYGYTF; DNA: TGTGCCAGCAGCCAGGGGGACAGAGCCTATGGCTACACCTTC